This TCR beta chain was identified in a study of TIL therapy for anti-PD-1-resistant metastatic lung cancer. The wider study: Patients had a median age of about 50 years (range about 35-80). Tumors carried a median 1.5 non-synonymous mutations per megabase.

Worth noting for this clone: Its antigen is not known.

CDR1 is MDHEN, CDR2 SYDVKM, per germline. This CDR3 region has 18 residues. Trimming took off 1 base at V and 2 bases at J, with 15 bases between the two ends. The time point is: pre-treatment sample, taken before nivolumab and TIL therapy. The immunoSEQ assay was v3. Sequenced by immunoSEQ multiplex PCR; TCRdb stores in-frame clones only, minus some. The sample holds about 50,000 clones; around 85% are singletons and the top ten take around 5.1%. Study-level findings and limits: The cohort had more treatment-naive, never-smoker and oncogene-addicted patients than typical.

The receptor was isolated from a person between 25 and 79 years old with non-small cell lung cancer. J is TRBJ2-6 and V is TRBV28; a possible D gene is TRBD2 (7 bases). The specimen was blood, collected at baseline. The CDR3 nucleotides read TGTGCCAGCAGTTTATTCGCAGCCGGGGGGCCTGGGGCCAACGTCCTGACTTTC. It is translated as CASSLFAAGGPGANVLTF.